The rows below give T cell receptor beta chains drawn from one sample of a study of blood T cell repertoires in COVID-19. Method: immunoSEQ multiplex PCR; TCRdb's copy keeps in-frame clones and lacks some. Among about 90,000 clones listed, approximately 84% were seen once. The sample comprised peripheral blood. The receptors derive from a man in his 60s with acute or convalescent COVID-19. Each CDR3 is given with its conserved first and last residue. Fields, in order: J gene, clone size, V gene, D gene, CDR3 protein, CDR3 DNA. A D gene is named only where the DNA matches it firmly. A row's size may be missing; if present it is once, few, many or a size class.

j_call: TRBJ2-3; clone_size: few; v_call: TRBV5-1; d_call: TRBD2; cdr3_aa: CASSLGSGGRSTDTQYF; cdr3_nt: TGCGCCAGCAGCTTGGGTAGCGGGGGGCGCAGCACAGATACGCAGTATTTT
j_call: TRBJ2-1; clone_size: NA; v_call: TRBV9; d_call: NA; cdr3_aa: CASNSGSSYNEQFF; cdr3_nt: TGTGCCAGCAATTCCGGGAGCTCCTACAATGAGCAGTTCTTC
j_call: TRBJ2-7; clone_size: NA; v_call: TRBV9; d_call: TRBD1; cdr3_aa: CASRTPGQGYHEQYF; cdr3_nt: TGTGCCAGCAGGACCCCGGGACAGGGTTACCACGAGCAGTACTTC
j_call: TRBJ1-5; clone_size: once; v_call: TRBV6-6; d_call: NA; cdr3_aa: CASSYQGGNQPQHF; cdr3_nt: TGTGCCAGCAGTTACCAGGGAGGGAATCAGCCCCAGCATTTT
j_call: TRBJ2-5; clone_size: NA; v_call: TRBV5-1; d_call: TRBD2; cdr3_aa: CASSLASGGAETQYF; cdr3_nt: TGCGCCAGCAGCTTGGCTAGCGGGGGGGCAGAGACCCAGTACTTC
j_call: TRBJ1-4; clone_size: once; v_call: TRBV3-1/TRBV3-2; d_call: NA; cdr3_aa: CASSYQGGEKLFF; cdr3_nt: TGTGCCAGCAGCTATCAAGGCGGAGAAAAACTGTTTTTT
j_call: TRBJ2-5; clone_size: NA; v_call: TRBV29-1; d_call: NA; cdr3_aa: CSVEVRGQETQYF; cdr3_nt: TGCAGCGTTGAGGTTCGCGGCCAAGAGACCCAGTACTTC
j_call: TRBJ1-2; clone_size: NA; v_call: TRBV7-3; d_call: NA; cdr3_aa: CASSPDNSPYGYTF; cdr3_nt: TGTGCCAGCAGCCCGGACAATTCACCCTATGGCTACACCTTC
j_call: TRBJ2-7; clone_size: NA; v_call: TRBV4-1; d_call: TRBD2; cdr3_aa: CASSQVPSGGADYEQYF; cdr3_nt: TGCGCCAGCAGCCAAGTTCCTAGCGGGGGGGCGGATTACGAGCAGTACTTC
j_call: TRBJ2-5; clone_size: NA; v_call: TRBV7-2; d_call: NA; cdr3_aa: CASSLPPLAQKETQYF; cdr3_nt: TGTGCCAGCAGCTTACCCCCCCTAGCGCAGAAAGAGACCCAGTACTTC
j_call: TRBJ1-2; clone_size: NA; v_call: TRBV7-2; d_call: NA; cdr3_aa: CASSFQGGANYGYTF; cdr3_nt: TGTGCCAGCAGCTTTCAAGGGGGAGCCAACTATGGCTACACCTTC
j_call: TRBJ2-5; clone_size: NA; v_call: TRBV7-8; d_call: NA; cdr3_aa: CASSSPGSQETQYF; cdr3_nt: TGTGCCAGCAGCTCACCCGGGAGCCAAGAGACCCAGTACTTC
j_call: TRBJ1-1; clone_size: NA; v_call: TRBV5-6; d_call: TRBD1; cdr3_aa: CASSLAGTGIDTEAFF; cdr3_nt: TGTGCCAGCAGCTTGGCCGGGACAGGGATTGACACTGAAGCTTTCTTT
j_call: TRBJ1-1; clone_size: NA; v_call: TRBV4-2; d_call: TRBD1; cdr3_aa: CASSQGTGGITEAFF; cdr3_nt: TGTGCCAGCAGCCAAGGTACAGGGGGCATTACTGAAGCTTTCTTT
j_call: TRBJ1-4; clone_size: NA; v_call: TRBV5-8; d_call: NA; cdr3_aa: CASNKRGEKLFF; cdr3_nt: TGTGCCAGCAACAAACGCGGAGAAAAACTGTTTTTT
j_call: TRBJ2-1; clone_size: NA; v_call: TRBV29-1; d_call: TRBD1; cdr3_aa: CSTRTGDEQFF; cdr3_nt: TGCAGCACCCGGACAGGGGATGAGCAGTTCTTC
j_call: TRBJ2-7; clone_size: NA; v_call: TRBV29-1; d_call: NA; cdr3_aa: CSVKTRFSSYEQYF; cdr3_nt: TGCAGCGTTAAAACGAGGTTTAGCTCCTACGAGCAGTACTTC
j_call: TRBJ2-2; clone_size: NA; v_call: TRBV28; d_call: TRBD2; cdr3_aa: CASSSAGAGKTGELFF; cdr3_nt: TGTGCCAGCAGTTCGGCGGGAGCGGGGAAGACCGGGGAGCTGTTTTTT
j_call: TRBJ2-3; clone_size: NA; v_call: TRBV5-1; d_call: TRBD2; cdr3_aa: CASSLLAGEDTQYF; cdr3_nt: TGCGCCAGCAGCTTGCTAGCGGGGGAGGATACGCAGTATTTT
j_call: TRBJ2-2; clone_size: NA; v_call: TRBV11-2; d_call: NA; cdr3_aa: CASSLYAPAGFGELFF; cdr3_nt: TGTGCCAGCAGCTTATATGCTCCGGCAGGGTTCGGGGAGCTGTTTTTT
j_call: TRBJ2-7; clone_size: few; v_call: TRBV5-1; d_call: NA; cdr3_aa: CASSLDTQSYEQYF; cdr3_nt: TGCGCCAGCAGCCTCGACACGCAGTCCTACGAGCAGTACTTC
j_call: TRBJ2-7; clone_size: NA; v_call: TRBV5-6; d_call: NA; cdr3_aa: CASRGGFGGLEQYF; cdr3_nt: TGTGCCAGCAGAGGGGGTTTTGGGGGCCTCGAGCAGTACTTC
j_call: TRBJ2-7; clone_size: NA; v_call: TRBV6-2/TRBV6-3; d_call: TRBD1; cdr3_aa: CASSYSKARGQYEQYF; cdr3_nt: TGTGCCAGCAGTTACTCGAAGGCCAGGGGGCAATACGAGCAGTACTTC
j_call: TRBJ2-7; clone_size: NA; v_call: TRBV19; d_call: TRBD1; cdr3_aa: CASRQGAHEQYF; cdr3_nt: TGTGCCAGTCGACAGGGGGCCCACGAGCAGTACTTC
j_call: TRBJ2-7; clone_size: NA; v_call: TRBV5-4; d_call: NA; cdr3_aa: CASSLGTSTSEQYF; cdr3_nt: TGTGCCAGCAGCCTGGGGACGTCTACTAGTGAGCAGTACTTC
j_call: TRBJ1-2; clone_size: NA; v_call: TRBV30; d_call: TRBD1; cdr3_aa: CAYGQGSYGYTF; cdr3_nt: TGTGCCTATGGACAGGGAAGCTATGGCTACACCTTC
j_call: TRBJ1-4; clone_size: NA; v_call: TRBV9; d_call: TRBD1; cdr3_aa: CASSPLGDRGRGNEKLFF; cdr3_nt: TGTGCCAGCAGCCCCCTCGGGGACAGGGGGCGCGGAAATGAAAAACTGTTTTTT
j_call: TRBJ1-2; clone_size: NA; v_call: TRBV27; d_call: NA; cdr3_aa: CASSLWGGNYGYTF; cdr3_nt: TGTGCCAGCAGTTTATGGGGGGGGAATTATGGCTACACCTTC
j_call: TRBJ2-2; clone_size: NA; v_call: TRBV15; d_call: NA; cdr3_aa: CATSSGGENTGELFF; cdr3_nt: TGTGCCACCAGCAGCGGGGGAGAAAACACCGGGGAGCTGTTTTTT
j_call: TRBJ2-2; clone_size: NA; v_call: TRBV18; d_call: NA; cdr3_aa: CASSPPSSPNTGELFF; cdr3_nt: TGTGCCAGCTCACCTCCCTCAAGCCCGAACACCGGGGAGCTGTTTTTT
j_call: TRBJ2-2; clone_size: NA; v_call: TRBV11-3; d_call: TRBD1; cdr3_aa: CASSTHRGRELFF; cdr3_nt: TGTGCCAGCAGCACCCACAGGGGCCGGGAGCTGTTTTTT
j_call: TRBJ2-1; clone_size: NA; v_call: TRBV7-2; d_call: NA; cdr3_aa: CASSLDWRPSSYNEQFF; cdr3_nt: TGTGCCAGCAGCTTAGACTGGCGGCCCAGCTCCTACAATGAGCAGTTCTTC
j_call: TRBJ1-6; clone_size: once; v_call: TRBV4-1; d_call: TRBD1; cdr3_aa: CASSQGQGDSPLHF; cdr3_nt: TGCGCCAGCAGCCAAGGACAGGGGGATTCACCCCTCCACTTT
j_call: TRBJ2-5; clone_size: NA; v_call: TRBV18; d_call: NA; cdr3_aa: CASSPDQETQYF; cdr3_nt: TGTGCCAGCTCACCCGACCAAGAGACCCAGTACTTC
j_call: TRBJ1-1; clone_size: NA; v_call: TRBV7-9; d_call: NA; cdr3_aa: CASNQGYATEAFF; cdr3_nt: TGTGCCAGCAACCAGGGGTACGCCACTGAAGCTTTCTTT
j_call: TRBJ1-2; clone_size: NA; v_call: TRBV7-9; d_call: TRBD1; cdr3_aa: CASSLASGQGDGYTF; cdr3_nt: TGTGCCAGCAGCTTAGCATCGGGACAGGGGGATGGCTACACCTTC
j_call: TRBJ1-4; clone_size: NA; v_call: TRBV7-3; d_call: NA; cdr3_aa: CASSPLGGQGAKLFF; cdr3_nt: TGTGCCAGCAGCCCCCTGGGTGGGCAAGGGGCAAAACTGTTTTTT
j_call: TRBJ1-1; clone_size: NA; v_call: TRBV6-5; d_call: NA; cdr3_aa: CASGSFMNTEAFF; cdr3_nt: TGTGCCAGCGGGAGTTTTATGAACACTGAAGCTTTCTTT
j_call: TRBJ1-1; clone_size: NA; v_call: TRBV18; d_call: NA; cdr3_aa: CASSPVRRGGDTEAFF; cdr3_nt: TGTGCCAGCTCACCCGTGAGGAGGGGCGGGGACACTGAAGCTTTCTTT
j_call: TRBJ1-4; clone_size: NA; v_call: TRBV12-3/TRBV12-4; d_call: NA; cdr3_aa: CASSLGGNEKLFF; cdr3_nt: TGTGCCAGCAGTTTAGGAGGGAATGAAAAACTGTTTTTT
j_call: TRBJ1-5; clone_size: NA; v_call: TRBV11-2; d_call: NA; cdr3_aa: CASSPQGGLQHF; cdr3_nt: TGTGCCAGCAGCCCCCAGGGTGGGCTCCAGCATTTT
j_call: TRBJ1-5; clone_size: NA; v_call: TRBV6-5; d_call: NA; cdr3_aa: CASSYSWGDYNQPQHF; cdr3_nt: TGTGCCAGCAGTTACTCGTGGGGGGATTATAATCAGCCCCAGCATTTT
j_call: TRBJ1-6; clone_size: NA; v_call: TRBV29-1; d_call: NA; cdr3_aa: CSVGDRNSPLHF; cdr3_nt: TGCAGCGTGGGTGACAGAAATTCACCCCTCCACTTT
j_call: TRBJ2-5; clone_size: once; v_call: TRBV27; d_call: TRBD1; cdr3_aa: CASSPLGTGRGQETQYF; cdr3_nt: TGTGCCAGCAGTCCTTTAGGGACAGGGAGGGGCCAAGAGACCCAGTACTTC
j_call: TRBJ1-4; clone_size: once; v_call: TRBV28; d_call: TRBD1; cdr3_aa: CASSPQGAVATNEKLFF; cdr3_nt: TGTGCCAGCAGCCCACAGGGGGCGGTAGCAACTAATGAAAAACTGTTTTTT
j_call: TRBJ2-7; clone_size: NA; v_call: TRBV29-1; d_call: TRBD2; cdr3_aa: CSVEDPGGTYEQYF; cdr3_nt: TGCAGCGTTGAAGATCCGGGGGGAACCTACGAGCAGTACTTC
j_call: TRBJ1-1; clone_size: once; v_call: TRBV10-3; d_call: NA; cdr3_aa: CAFTTGLNTEAFF; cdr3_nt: TGTGCCTTCACGACGGGATTGAACACTGAAGCTTTCTTT
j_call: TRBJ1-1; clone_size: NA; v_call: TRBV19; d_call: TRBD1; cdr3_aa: CASSISGGVNTEAFF; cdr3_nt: TGTGCCAGTAGTATATCAGGGGGCGTGAACACTGAAGCTTTCTTT